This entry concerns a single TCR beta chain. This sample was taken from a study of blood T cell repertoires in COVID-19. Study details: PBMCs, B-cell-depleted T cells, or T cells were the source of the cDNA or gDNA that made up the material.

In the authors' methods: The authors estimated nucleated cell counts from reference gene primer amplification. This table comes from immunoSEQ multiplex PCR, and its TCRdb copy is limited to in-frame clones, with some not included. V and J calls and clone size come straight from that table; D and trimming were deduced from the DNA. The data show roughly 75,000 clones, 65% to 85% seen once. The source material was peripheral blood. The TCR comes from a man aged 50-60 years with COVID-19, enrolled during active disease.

Here the CDR3 reads CASRQRESYYEQYF. The CDR3, as DNA: TGCGCCAGCAGACAGAGGGAAAGCTACTACGAGCAGTACTTC. The chain recombines TRBV5-1 with TRBJ2-7; maybe TRBD2 (5 bases). CDR1 SGHRS and CDR2 YFSETQ come from the germline V gene. The CDR3 runs to 14 residues. The V end lost 5 bases, the J end lost 3 bases, and 15 bases lay between the germline ends.